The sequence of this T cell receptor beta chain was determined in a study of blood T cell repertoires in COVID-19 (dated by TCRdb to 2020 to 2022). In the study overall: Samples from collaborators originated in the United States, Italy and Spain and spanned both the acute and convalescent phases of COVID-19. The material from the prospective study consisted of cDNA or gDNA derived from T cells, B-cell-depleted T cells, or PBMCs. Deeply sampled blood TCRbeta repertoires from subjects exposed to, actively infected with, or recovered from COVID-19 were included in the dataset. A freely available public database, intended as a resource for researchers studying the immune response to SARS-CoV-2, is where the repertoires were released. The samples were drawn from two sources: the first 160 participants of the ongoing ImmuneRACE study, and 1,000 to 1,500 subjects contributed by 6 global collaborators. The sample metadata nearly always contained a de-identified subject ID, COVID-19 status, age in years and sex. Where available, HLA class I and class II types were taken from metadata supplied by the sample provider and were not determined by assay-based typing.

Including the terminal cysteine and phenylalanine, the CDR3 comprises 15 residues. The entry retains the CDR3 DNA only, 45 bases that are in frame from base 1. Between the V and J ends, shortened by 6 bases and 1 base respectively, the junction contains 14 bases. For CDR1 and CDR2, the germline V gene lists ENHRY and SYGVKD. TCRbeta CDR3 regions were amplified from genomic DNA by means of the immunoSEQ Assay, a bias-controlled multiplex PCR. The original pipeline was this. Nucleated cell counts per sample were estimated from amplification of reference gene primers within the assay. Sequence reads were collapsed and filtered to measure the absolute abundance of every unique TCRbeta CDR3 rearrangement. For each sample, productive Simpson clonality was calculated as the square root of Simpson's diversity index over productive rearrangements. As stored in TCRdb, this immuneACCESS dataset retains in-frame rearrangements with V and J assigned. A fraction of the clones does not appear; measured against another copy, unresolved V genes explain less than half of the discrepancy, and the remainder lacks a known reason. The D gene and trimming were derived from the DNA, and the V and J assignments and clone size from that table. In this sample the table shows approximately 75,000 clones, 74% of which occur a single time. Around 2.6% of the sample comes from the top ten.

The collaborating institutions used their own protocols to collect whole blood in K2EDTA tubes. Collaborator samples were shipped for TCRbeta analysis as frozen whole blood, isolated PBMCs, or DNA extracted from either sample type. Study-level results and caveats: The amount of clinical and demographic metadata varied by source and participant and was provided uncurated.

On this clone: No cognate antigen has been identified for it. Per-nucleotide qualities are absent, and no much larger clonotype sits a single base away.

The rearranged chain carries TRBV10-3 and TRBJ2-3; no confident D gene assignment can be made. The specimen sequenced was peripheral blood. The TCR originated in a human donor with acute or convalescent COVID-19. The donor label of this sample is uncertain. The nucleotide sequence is TGTGCCATCAGGATAGTGGTCGTCGGCACAGATACGCAGTATTTT. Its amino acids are CAIRIVVVGTDTQYF.